The 25 T cell receptor beta chains presented below share a single source sample, sequenced in a study of T cell repertoires in cytomegalovirus infection (dated by TCRdb to between 2017 and 2020). The meaning of the sample's treatment or condition label: in vitro stimulation with specific CMV peptide epitopes to enrich CMV-specific T cells. Sequencing used an Illumina HiSeq 1500. The public reads were reprocessed in TCRdb via fastp at Q25 and MiXCR, keeping in-frame beta chains. Entries that share a CDR3 protein sequence are merged under the most common genes and DNA. This sample holds under 500,000 distinct CDR3 sequences; about 42% were observed only once. The top ten constitute 40% to 50% of the sample. These receptors' targets are unknown. Sequenced material: cultured PBMCs, taken from culture after CMV antigen stimulation. All receptors derive from a human donor in good health (CMV status not recorded). Some clones in this sample may be carry-over from other donors' samples.

The rearrangement links TRBV7-8 to TRBJ2-1; D uncertain. The CDR3 is 11 residues long. Germline values: CDR1 SGHVS, CDR2 FQNEAQ. Trimming took 4 bases from V and 6 from J, leaving 4 bases between them. The CDR3 nucleotides read TGTGCCAGCAGCTCGATCAATGAGCAGTTCTTC. This encodes CASSSINEQFF.

This chain joins TRBV7-2 and TRBJ2-1; D gene ambiguous. Trimming removed 0 bases at V and 5 bases at J, with 11 bases between. Germline lookup yields CDR1 SGHTA and CDR2 FQGNSA. This CDR3 region has 15 residues. The CDR3 spells CASSLAGRSDNEQFF. CDR3 DNA sequence: TGTGCCAGCAGCTTAGCGGGAAGGTCGGACAATGAGCAGTTCTTC.

This chain links TRBV7-2 with TRBJ2-5, with D hard to call. CDR3 size: 8 residues. V shed 9 bases and J shed 9 bases, with 5 bases lying between them. CDR1 is SGHTA, CDR2 FQGNSA, per germline. CDR3 nucleotide sequence: TGTGCCAGTCCGGCCCAGTACTTC. Translating gives CASPAQYF.

Worth noting for this clonotype: The junction departs from the called germline gene at one end, perhaps through a read error. This chain joins TRBV19 and TRBJ1-5; a weak D match, TRBD1 (5 bases). In germline, CDR1 is LNHDA, CDR2 SQIVND (reference sequence). The CDR3 extends over 15 amino acids. CDR3 in amino acids: CASRIAGTGLQPQHF. The DNA of the CDR3 is TGTGCCAGTAGGATAGCCGGGACCGGCCTTCAGCCCCAGCATTTT.

V and J are TRBV20-1 and TRBJ2-7; no clear D. CDR1 DFQATT and CDR2 SNEGSKA come from the germline V gene (reference sequence). V was trimmed by 4 bases and J by 0 bases, leaving 10 bases between them. This CDR3 spans 13 amino acids. The DNA for the CDR3 is TGCAGTGCTATCCTCTACGCCTCCTACGAGCAGTACTTC. Translation: CSAILYASYEQYF.

This clonotype was counted at least ten times. The rearrangement joins TRBV7-2 to TRBJ2-7, with TRBD2 identical over 12 bases. Germline lookup yields CDR1 SGHTA and CDR2 FQGNSA. The CDR3 contains 14 residues. V shed 4 bases, J shed 4 bases, and the junction held 2 bases outside the gene matches. As DNA, the CDR3 is TGTGCCAGCAGCTCAACTAGCGGGGGGTACGAGCAGTACTTC. Its translation: CASSSTSGGYEQYF.

The V call is TRBV19, the J call TRBJ2-3; D unclear. Trimming cost V 9 bases and J 9 bases, with 13 bases left between them. The CDR3 spans 11 residues. Germline V lookup: CDR1 LNHDA, CDR2 SQIVND (reference sequence). CDR3 residues: CASETGVTQYF. CDR3 coding DNA: TGTGCCAGCGAGACCGGCGTCACGCAGTATTTT.

The gene calls are TRBV29-1 and TRBJ2-3; tentatively, D is TRBD1 (6 bases). There are 12 residues in the CDR3. Germline CDR1 reads SQVTM; CDR2 reads ANQGSEA. V was trimmed by 6 bases and J by 3 bases, leaving 10 bases between them. CDR3 nucleotides: TGCAGCGTGGACCAGGGGACAGATACGCAGTATTTT. It is translated as CSVDQGTDTQYF.

The chain joins TRBV6-8 to TRBJ2-7, with D hard to call. CDR1 and CDR2 (germline): MNHGY, SAAAGT. This CDR3 has 12 residues. The V end lost 5 bases, the J end lost 2 bases, and 7 bases lay between the germline ends. The DNA for the CDR3 is TGTGCCAGCAGTGCCGATGCCTACGAGCAGTACTTC. Protein: CASSADAYEQYF.

The chain uses TRBV4-3 and TRBJ2-7; D might be TRBD2 (5 bases). The V gene's germline CDR1 is LGHNA and CDR2 YSLEER. This CDR3 contains 15 residues. V was clipped by 1 base and J by 3 bases, with 13 bases between them. This CDR3 reads CASSQAASGIYEQYF. As DNA, the CDR3 is TGCGCCAGCAGCCAAGCGGCGAGCGGAATCTACGAGCAGTACTTC.

J is TRBJ1-1 and V is TRBV7-8; 7 nucleotides align to TRBD1. The CDR3 contains 14 residues. The germline gives CDR1 SGHVS, CDR2 FQNEAQ. J gave up 7 bases and V 2 bases, and 7 bases lay outside the gene matches. CDR3 bases: TGTGCCAGCAGCTTACCGGGACAGCATCGTGAAGCTTTCTTT. Amino acids: CASSLPGQHREAFF.

This clonotype was recorded many times. The chain uses TRBV11-2 and TRBJ1-3; D not resolved. V lost 0 bases and J 0 bases, leaving 0 bases between the germline ends. Germline lookup yields CDR1 SGHAT and CDR2 FQNNGV. CDR3 size: 13 residues. CDR3 DNA sequence: TGTGCCAGCAGCTTAGACTCTGGAAACACCATATATTTT. Translated, it gives CASSLDSGNTIYF.

The V call is TRBV7-6, the J call TRBJ2-7; weak D call: TRBD2 (6 bases). The CDR3 runs to 14 residues. V was pared by 5 bases and J by 5 bases, with 16 bases between. Germline CDR1 reads SGHVS; CDR2 reads FNYEAQ. The CDR3: CASSGVGGLDEQYF. CDR3 DNA: TGTGCCAGCAGCGGAGTGGGGGGTCTTGACGAGCAGTACTTC.

This clonotype occurred a few times. The chain joins TRBV20-1 to TRBJ2-1; either TRBD1 or TRBD2 may fit D (6 bases each). Per the germline V gene, CDR1 is DFQATT and CDR2 is SNEGSKA (reference sequence). The CDR3 extends over 12 amino acids. Between the trimmed V and J ends, which lost 3 bases and 8 bases, there was a span of 11 bases. CDR3 amino acids: CSASLRGDEQFF. In DNA, the CDR3 is TGCAGTGCTAGCCTTAGGGGGGATGAGCAGTTCTTC.

V gene TRBV7-8 combines with J gene TRBJ2-5, with TRBD2 matching 14 bases. Germline V gives CDR1 SGHVS, CDR2 FQNEAQ. The CDR3 runs 20 residues. Trimming at V came to 1 base and at J to 0 bases, leaving 10 bases not matched to a gene. The CDR3 sequence: CASSLGTWGLAGEDQETQYF. The CDR3 DNA is TGTGCCAGCAGCTTAGGAACCTGGGGACTAGCGGGAGAAGACCAAGAGACCCAGTACTTC. The complete variable domain, with remaining parts taken from reference TRBV7-8 and TRBJ2-5, reads GAGVSQSPRYKVAKRGQDVALRCDPISGHVSLFWYQQALGQGPEFLTYFQNEAQLDKSGLPSDRFFAERPEGSVSTLKIQRTQQEDSAVYLCASSLGTWGLAGEDQETQYFGPGTRLLVL.

The rearrangement uses TRBV11-3 and TRBJ2-1, with D uncertain. Trimming cost V 4 bases and J 6 bases, with 7 bases left between them. This CDR3 comprises 12 residues. Germline V gene sequence: CDR1 SGHNT, CDR2 YENEEA. CDR3 nucleotides: TGTGCCAGCAGCTCCAACGGCAATGAGCAGTTCTTC. This translates into CASSSNGNEQFF.

J is TRBJ2-1 and V is TRBV6-5; 9 bases map to TRBD1. The germline CDR1 and CDR2 sequences are MNHEY and SVGAGI. CDR3 size: 15 residues. J gave up 7 bases and V 7 bases, and 11 bases lay outside the gene matches. The CDR3 protein is CASTLNRDRVNEQFF. The CDR3 region has the DNA TGTGCCAGCACCCTCAACCGGGACAGGGTGAATGAGCAGTTCTTC.

This sequence joins TRBV7-8 and TRBJ1-2; D call uncertain. V dropped 1 base and J dropped 6 bases, with 15 bases sitting between them. Germline V lookup: CDR1 SGHVS, CDR2 FQNEAQ. CDR3 length: 15 amino acids. The CDR3 DNA reads as TGTGCCAGCAGCTTAGGCTTCCGGGCGGATGATGGCTACACCTTC. It specifies CASSLGFRADDGYTF. Variable domain in full (rest from reference TRBV7-8 and TRBJ1-2): GAGVSQSPRYKVAKRGQDVALRCDPISGHVSLFWYQQALGQGPEFLTYFQNEAQLDKSGLPSDRFFAERPEGSVSTLKIQRTQQEDSAVYLCASSLGFRADDGYTFGSGTRLTVV.

This clonotype was picked up a small number of times. J is TRBJ2-3 and V is TRBV27; 12 bases are shared with TRBD2. The ends lost 6 bases at V and 0 bases at J; junction bases unmatched: 13. The CDR3 extends over 19 amino acids. Germline V gene sequence: CDR1 MNHEY, CDR2 SMNVEV (reference sequence). The CDR3 protein is CASSTGWLAGGPSTDTQYF. The CDR3 nucleotides read TGTGCCAGCAGCACCGGGTGGCTAGCGGGAGGGCCTAGCACAGATACGCAGTATTTT.

This clonotype appeared a few times. The J gene is TRBJ1-2, the V gene TRBV7-6; D remains unclear. Germline V gene lookup returns CDR1 SGHVS and CDR2 FNYEAQ. CDR3 length equals 12 residues. The V end lost 6 bases, the J end lost 2 bases, and 7 bases lay between the germline ends. The CDR3 region is CASSGSNYGYTF. DNA of the CDR3: TGTGCCAGCAGTGGGAGCAACTATGGCTACACCTTC.

The chain is built from TRBV12-3 or TRBV12-4 and TRBJ2-5; D may match TRBD1 or TRBD2 (5 bases each). There are 16 residues in the CDR3. The V end was cut by 5 bases, the J end by 5 bases, with 21 bases between. The CDR3 nucleotides read TGTGCCAGCAGTACCCGTTACCGTGCCAGGGAGGAGACCCAGTACTTC. Translated, it gives CASSTRYRAREETQYF.

The chain has TRBV6-2 or TRBV6-3 and TRBJ2-2; TRBD2 aligns across 10 bases. The V gene end was trimmed by 4 bases and the J gene end by 7 bases; junction bases not matched to a gene: 6. CDR3 length: 15 amino acids. CDR1 is MNHEY and CDR2 is SVGEGT in the germline V gene. The CDR3 sequence is CASSLLAGVGGELFF. CDR3 nucleotide sequence: TGTGCCAGCAGTTTGCTAGCGGGAGTCGGCGGGGAGCTGTTTTTT.

The chain links TRBV12-3 or TRBV12-4 to TRBJ1-3; tentative D call: TRBD1 (5 bases). Trimming stripped 4 bases from V and 4 bases from J, with 32 bases between. This CDR3 is 21 amino acids long. CDR3 protein: CASSSLIGQGRIGDRGNTIYF. The CDR3 DNA is TGTGCCAGCAGTTCCCTTATTGGGCAGGGCAGGATCGGTGATCGCGGAAACACCATATATTTT.

V gene TRBV6-1 combines with J gene TRBJ1-1; TRBD1 might be the D (6 bases). V was clipped by 8 bases and J by 3 bases, with 13 bases between them. CDR3 length: 13 residues. The germline V gene has CDR1 MNHNS and CDR2 SASEGT. CDR3 bases: TGTGCCAGCGGAGGACAGAGGGACACTGAAGCTTTCTTT. This sequence encodes CASGGQRDTEAFF.

This clonotype was recorded a few times. This rearrangement joins TRBV27 to TRBJ2-3; 7 nucleotides match TRBD2. This CDR3 has 16 residues. Per the germline V gene, CDR1 is MNHEY and CDR2 is SMNVEV (reference sequence). The V and J ends lost 3 bases and 1 base, in that order; junction bases with no gene match: 7. The CDR3, as DNA: TGTGCCAGCAGTTTCGGTGGGAGGGCCGGCACAGATACGCAGTATTTT. It encodes CASSFGGRAGTDTQYF.